This T cell receptor beta chain came from a study of blood T cell repertoires in COVID-19. Study-level information: The study drew acute and convalescent COVID-19 samples from the United States, Italy and Spain.

CDR1 is GTSNPN and CDR2 is SVGIG in the germline V gene (reference sequence). V was clipped by 4 bases and J by 4 bases, with 10 bases between them. This CDR3 has 12 residues. Repertoires were generated with immunoSEQ multiplex PCR, while TCRdb's copy carries only in-frame clones and drops some. The table shows just over 650,000 clones, with around 89% occurring only once. The source of this sequence is a woman aged 18 to 35 with acute or convalescent COVID-19. Sequencing was done on a sample of peripheral blood. The chain employs TRBV30 and TRBJ1-2, with D hard to call. Here the CDR3 DNA reads TGTGCCTGGACTAACCCTCCCTATGGCTACACCTTC. Its protein is CAWTNPPYGYTF. Using reference TRBV30 and TRBJ1-2 for the parts outside the CDR3, the full variable domain is SQTIHQWPATLVQPVGSPLSLECTVEGTSNPNLYWYRQAAGRGLQLLFYSVGIGQISSEVPQNLSASRPQDRQFILSSKKLLLSDSGFYLCAWTNPPYGYTFGSGTRLTVV.